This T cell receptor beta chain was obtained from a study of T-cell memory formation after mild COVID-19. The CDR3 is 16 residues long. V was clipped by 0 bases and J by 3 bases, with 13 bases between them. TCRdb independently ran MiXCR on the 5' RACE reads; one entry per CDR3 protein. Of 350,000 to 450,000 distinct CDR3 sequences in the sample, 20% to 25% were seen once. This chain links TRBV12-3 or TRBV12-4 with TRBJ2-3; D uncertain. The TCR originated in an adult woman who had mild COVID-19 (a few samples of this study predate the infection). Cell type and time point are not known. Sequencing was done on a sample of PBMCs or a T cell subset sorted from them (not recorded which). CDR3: CASSLALDGVTDTQYF. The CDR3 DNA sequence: TGTGCCAGCAGTTTAGCGCTGGATGGGGTAACAGATACGCAGTATTTT.